The 20 T cell receptor beta chains below were found in one sample sequenced in a study of shared clonotypes between healthy human individuals. Libraries were prepared by immunoSEQ multiplex PCR; TCRdb keeps only in-frame clonotypes and omits some of them. Among roughly 2.1 million clones listed, roughly 91% were seen once. In the naive CD8 group, cells lacked CD45RO and were positively selected for CCR7, so terminally differentiated effector memory CD45RA+ cells were left out. The sequencing input was naive CD8+ T cells from PBMCs. Source of these receptors: a man aged 18-30 years in good health. Some clones in this sample may be carry-over from other donors' samples.

The chain uses TRBV27 and TRBJ1-4; TRBD1 matches at 9 bases. This CDR3 has 16 amino acids. CDR1 and CDR2 (germline): MNHEY, SMNVEV (reference sequence). V shed 4 bases, J shed 2 bases, and the junction held 5 bases outside the gene matches. Here the CDR3 reads CASSSWDRETNEKLFF. The CDR3 nucleotides are TGTGCCAGCAGTTCCTGGGACAGGGAGACTAATGAAAAACTGTTTTTT.

This clone was picked up one time. This chain joins TRBV7-8 and TRBJ2-7; 8 bases agree with TRBD2. CDR3 length equals 15 residues. J was trimmed by 2 bases and V by 5 bases; bases with no gene match: 8. Germline V CDR1 and CDR2: SGHVS, FQNEAQ. The CDR3 sequence is CASSNLAGKAYEQYF. The CDR3 DNA sequence: TGTGCCAGCAGCAACCTAGCGGGCAAGGCCTACGAGCAGTACTTC.

The chain employs TRBV13 and TRBJ1-1; D is unclear. Germline loops: CDR1 PRHDT, CDR2 FYEKMQ (reference sequence). CDR3 length equals 15 residues. The V and J ends lost 5 bases and 0 bases respectively, with 13 bases between them. CDR3 nucleotides: TGTGCCAGCAGCGAAAGGACCGGAATGAACACTGAAGCTTTCTTT. It is translated as CASSERTGMNTEAFF.

V and J are TRBV9 and TRBJ2-2; D call uncertain. Trimming stripped 1 base from V and 4 bases from J, with 17 bases between. Germline V gene data show CDR1 as SGDLS and CDR2 as YYNGEE. The CDR3 runs to 17 residues. CDR3 in DNA: TGTGCCAGCAGCGTATACGGTTTCGGCGGTACCACCGGGGAGCTGTTTTTT. This translates into CASSVYGFGGTTGELFF. The whole variable domain, filled in from reference TRBV9 and TRBJ2-2, reads DSGVTQTPKHLITATGQRVTLRCSPRSGDLSVYWYQQSLDQGLQFLIQYYNGEERAKGNILERFSAQQFPDLHSELNLSSLELGDSALYFCASSVYGFGGTTGELFFGEGSRLTVL.

This clone was found once. This chain uses TRBV28 with TRBJ2-3, with D perhaps given as TRBD1 or TRBD2 (6 bases each). The CDR3 runs 12 residues. The germline CDR1 and CDR2 sequences are MDHEN and SYDVKM. V lost 7 bases and J lost 10, with 15 bases in between. Written as DNA, the CDR3 is TGTGCCAGCACGGGCGGGACACACGCGCAGTATTTT. Translation: CASTGGTHAQYF.

The V gene is TRBV27, the J gene TRBJ2-7; D may match TRBD1 or TRBD2 (6 bases each). This CDR3 contains 15 residues. The germline CDR1 and CDR2 sequences are MNHEY and SMNVEV (reference sequence). The V and J ends lost 5 bases and 5 bases respectively, with 19 bases between them. This CDR3 is CASSPRGAGDHEQYF. The CDR3, as DNA: TGTGCCAGCAGTCCAAGGGGGGCTGGGGACCACGAGCAGTACTTC.

This chain links TRBV7-8 with TRBJ1-2, with TRBD1 matching 7 bases. The trim removed 1 base at V and 0 bases at J, leaving 8 bases unmatched. The germline V gene has CDR1 SGHVS and CDR2 FQNEAQ. This CDR3 comprises 17 residues. The CDR3 DNA reads as TGTGCCAGCAGCTTAGTGGGAGGGACAGCAACTAACTATGGCTACACCTTC. Translating gives CASSLVGGTATNYGYTF.

This chain joins TRBV19 and TRBJ2-7; no clear D gene. Deletions cut 4 bases from V and 1 base from J, with 5 bases between. The CDR3 sequence is 12 residues long. The V gene's germline CDR1 is LNHDA and CDR2 SQIVND (reference sequence). In nucleotides, the CDR3 is TGTGCCAGTAGTACACATTCCTACGAGCAGTACTTC. Translating gives CASSTHSYEQYF.

In this sample, this clone turned up once. The chain uses TRBV5-6 and TRBJ1-1, with 7 bases fitting TRBD1. This CDR3 contains 14 residues. The germline V gene encodes CDR1 SGHDT and CDR2 YYEEEE. J was trimmed by 4 bases and V by 2 bases; bases with no gene match: 5. The CDR3 region is CASSFSDRATEAFF. DNA for the CDR3: TGTGCCAGCAGCTTTTCCGACAGGGCCACTGAAGCTTTCTTT.

Only a few counts were recorded for this clone. Within the sample, other DNA sequences also encode this same CDR3. V and J are TRBV6-5 and TRBJ1-1; TRBD1 matches at 9 bases. The CDR3 has 14 amino acids. Germline trimming cut 2 bases from V and 4 bases from J; bases unmatched to any gene: 2. The germline V gene encodes CDR1 MNHEY and CDR2 SVGAGI. CDR3: CASSYGTGSTEAFF. CDR3 in DNA: TGTGCCAGCAGTTACGGGACAGGGAGCACTGAAGCTTTCTTT.

This chain joins TRBV9 and TRBJ2-5; weak D call: TRBD1 (6 bases). The CDR3 is 15 residues long. Germline V gene sequence: CDR1 SGDLS, CDR2 YYNGEE. Trimming pared 0 bases from V and 0 bases from J, leaving 9 bases between. CDR3 sequence (DNA): TGTGCCAGCAGCGTAGCAGGGGCAGACCAAGAGACCCAGTACTTC. It translates to CASSVAGADQETQYF.

The gene calls are TRBV4-1 and TRBJ2-2; D is possibly TRBD2 (5 bases). In germline, CDR1 is MGHRA, CDR2 YSYEKL. This CDR3 contains 14 residues. V was cut by 1 base and J by 7 bases, with 10 bases left in between. The CDR3 region is CASSQVGVSGELFF. CDR3 sequence (DNA): TGCGCCAGCAGCCAAGTGGGAGTTAGCGGGGAGCTGTTTTTT.

This clone was picked up one time. The rearrangement joins TRBV6-1 to TRBJ1-5; D is perhaps TRBD1 (5 bases). V was clipped by 5 bases and J by 6 bases, with 8 bases between them. The CDR3 is 12 amino acids. The germline V gene has CDR1 MNHNS and CDR2 SASEGT. CDR3 bases: TGTGCCAGCAGTACGGGGCGTCAGCCCCAGCATTTT. This codes for CASSTGRQPQHF.

The chain recombines TRBV4-1 with TRBJ2-1, with D possibly TRBD2 on 6 matching bases. Trimming removed 1 base from V and 2 bases from J, with 18 bases in between. The CDR3 contains 18 residues. Germline CDR1 and CDR2: MGHRA and YSYEKL. CDR3 sequence reads: CASSQVGSAGPTYNEQFF. The CDR3, as DNA: TGCGCCAGCAGCCAAGTTGGTTCGGCGGGACCCACCTACAATGAGCAGTTCTTC.

The CDR3: CASSLGPYSSYNEQFF. CDR3 in DNA: TGTGCCAGCAGTTTAGGACCTTACAGCTCCTACAATGAGCAGTTCTTC. The chain joins TRBV27 to TRBJ2-1; D is unresolved. Between the trimmed V and J ends, which lost 2 bases and 0 bases, there was a span of 11 bases. The CDR3 consists of 16 residues. In germline, CDR1 is MNHEY, CDR2 SMNVEV (reference sequence).

The chain is built from TRBV5-6 and TRBJ2-7; 10 bases align to TRBD2. The CDR3 is 15 amino acids. From germline, CDR1 is SGHDT and CDR2 YYEEEE. J gave up 3 bases and V 0 bases, and 3 bases lay outside the gene matches. CDR3 in DNA: TGTGCCAGCAGCTTGGCGGTAGCGGGAGGCTACGAGCAGTACTTC. Amino acid sequence: CASSLAVAGGYEQYF.

The chain uses TRBV7-6 and TRBJ2-2; the D gene could be TRBD1 or TRBD2 (5 bases each). CDR1 is SGHVS and CDR2 is FNYEAQ in the germline V gene. The CDR3 is 16 amino acids. V lost 5 bases, J lost 1 base, and 14 bases lay in between. The CDR3 sequence is CASSPRGEGNTGELFF. CDR3 DNA sequence: TGTGCCAGCAGCCCTAGGGGAGAAGGGAACACCGGGGAGCTGTTTTTT.

This chain links TRBV5-1 with TRBJ2-7; D is possibly TRBD1 (6 bases). CDR3 length equals 15 residues. Germline-derived CDR1 and CDR2 are SGHRS and YFSETQ. Trimming took 0 bases from V and 2 from J, leaving 12 bases between them. The CDR3 DNA follows: TGCGCCAGCAGCTTGGACAGGGAGAGACCCTACGAGCAGTACTTC. Its translation is CASSLDRERPYEQYF. The full variable domain, its missing parts supplied by reference TRBV5-1 and TRBJ2-7, is KAGVTQTPRYLIKTRGQQVTLSCSPISGHRSVSWYQQTPGQGLQFLFEYFSETQRNKGNFPGRFSGRQFSNSRSEMNVSTLELGDSALYLCASSLDRERPYEQYFGPGTRLTVT.

This rearrangement joins TRBV27 to TRBJ2-5; TRBD2 agrees at 11 bases. This CDR3 has 15 residues. V lost 5 bases, J lost 3 bases, and 5 bases stayed unmatched. Looked up from germline, CDR1 is MNHEY and CDR2 is SMNVEV (reference sequence). Written as DNA, the CDR3 is TGTGCCAGCAGTCCTACTAGCGGGGGAGAAGAGACCCAGTACTTC. This gives the protein CASSPTSGGEETQYF.

The J gene is TRBJ2-1, the V gene TRBV7-9, with no clear D. The CDR3 consists of 15 residues. The V end was cut by 5 bases, the J end by 5 bases, with 16 bases between. Germline V gene data show CDR1 as SEHNR and CDR2 as FQNEAQ (reference sequence). This CDR3 is CASSPPNFPHNEQFF. The CDR3 bases are TGTGCCAGCAGCCCGCCCAATTTCCCACACAATGAGCAGTTCTTC.